This T cell receptor (beta chain) was retrieved from a study of control samples from healthy donors and cancer patients. Libraries were prepared by immunoSEQ multiplex PCR; TCRdb keeps only in-frame clonotypes and omits some of them. The table lists around 160,000 clones, 93% of them singletons. CDR1 and CDR2 from the germline V gene are SGHNT and YENEEA. The ends were cut back, 7 bases at V and 4 bases at J, with 13 bases in the middle. There are 13 residues in the CDR3. This clonotype was sampled from a man between 18 and 35 years old in good health. The sample consisted of blood. The rearrangement links TRBV11-3 to TRBJ1-1, with D possibly being TRBD1 (6 bases). This chain's CDR3 is CASTLGDITEAFF. The DNA of the CDR3 is TGTGCCAGCACCCTGGGGGACATCACTGAAGCTTTCTTT.